This is a list of T cell receptor beta chains from one sample in a study of T cells in Graves' hyperthyroidism and ophthalmopathy. A single record per CDR3 protein comes from TCRdb applying MiXCR to the multiplex PCR reads. The sample holds around 800,000 distinct CDR3 sequences, about 38% seen once. The material sequenced was blood. These receptors originate from a man in his late teens or twenties with Graves' hyperthyroidism. Both conserved end residues are part of each CDR3. Each record gives: CDR3 DNA, CDR3 protein, J gene, D gene, V gene, clone size. A D gene is named only where the DNA matches it firmly. Size tells how often a clone was seen (once, few, many) or the class of an expanded clone, and some rows leave it out.

TGCGCCAGCAGCCAAGATACGGGGACCCAGTACTTC	CASSQDTGTQYF	TRBJ2-5	.	TRBV4-1	.
TGTGCCACCAGCAGAGAGACAGGGGGGGGAGAGCAGTACTTC	CATSRETGGGEQYF	TRBJ2-7	TRBD1	TRBV15	.
TGTGCCAGCAGCGTAGAGGCAGTTAATGAAAAACTGTTTTTT	CASSVEAVNEKLFF	TRBJ1-4	.	TRBV9	many
TGTGCCAGCAGTCGTCCGGGACAGGGTGATTCACCCCTCCACTTT	CASSRPGQGDSPLHF	TRBJ1-6	TRBD1	TRBV7-2	many
TGCGCCAGCAGCCTCGGACTAGCTTTCTCCTACGAGCAGTACTTC	CASSLGLAFSYEQYF	TRBJ2-7	TRBD2	TRBV4-1	few
TGTGCCAGCAGCGTTTCAGGGTCGGGGAATCAGCCCCAGCATTTT	CASSVSGSGNQPQHF	TRBJ1-5	.	TRBV5-8	many
TGTGCCAGCAATCACCGGGAGGGGTTCTATGGCTACACCTTC	CASNHREGFYGYTF	TRBJ1-2	.	TRBV6-1	.
TGTGCCACCCCGGGACAGGGGGGGAACGAGCAGTACTTC	CATPGQGGNEQYF	TRBJ2-7	TRBD1	TRBV2	.
TGTGCCAGCAGCTTAGTCGGGGCGCCAGGGACTGAAGCTTTCTTT	CASSLVGAPGTEAFF	TRBJ1-1	.	TRBV7-9	.
TGTGCCACCAGTGATTCGGGACTAGCGGGAGGGCCGGTCGGGGAGCTGTTTTTT	CATSDSGLAGGPVGELFF	TRBJ2-2	TRBD2	TRBV24-1	many
TGTGCCAGTAGAGGAGTAGGGAGCAATCAGCCCCAGCATTTT	CASRGVGSNQPQHF	TRBJ1-5	.	TRBV19	few
TGTGCCAGCACCCAGACAGGGTATGGCTACACCTTC	CASTQTGYGYTF	TRBJ1-2	TRBD1	TRBV6-5	.
TGTGCTAGTGCCAGGGACAGGGTTACCGGGGAGCTGTTTTTT	CASARDRVTGELFF	TRBJ2-2	TRBD1	TRBV12-3/TRBV12-4	few
TGTGCCAGCACCGAACTCTGGGGGAGAGAGCAGTACTTC	CASTELWGREQYF	TRBJ2-7	.	TRBV7-9	.
TGTGCCAGCAGCTTGCGGATCGGGGTGAACACTGAAGCTTTCTTT	CASSLRIGVNTEAFF	TRBJ1-1	.	TRBV7-2	.
TGCAGCGTTCTAGGGGTCGGCTACACCTTC	CSVLGVGYTF	TRBJ1-2	.	TRBV29-1	.
TGTGCCAGCAGCCCTCCGGTGGGGTACAATCAGCCCCAGCATTTT	CASSPPVGYNQPQHF	TRBJ1-5	.	TRBV5-6	.
TGTGCCAGCAGCCCACCAGGGGCAGGGTATGGCTACACCATATATTTT	CASSPPGAGYGYTIYF	TRBJ1-3	.	TRBV7-9	.
TGTGCCAGCAGCCAAGACTTCGGGCAGATGAACACTGAAGCTTTCTTT	CASSQDFGQMNTEAFF	TRBJ1-1	.	TRBV7-2	.
TGCGCCAGCAGCAGGAGCTACACCGGGGAGCTGTTTTTT	CASSRSYTGELFF	TRBJ2-2	.	TRBV5-1	few
TGTGCCAGCAGCTTACAGGGGCTGAACGAGCAGTACTTC	CASSLQGLNEQYF	TRBJ2-7	.	TRBV7-2	few
TGTGCCAGCCTTAGAACCACAGGGATCTATGGCTACACCTTC	CASLRTTGIYGYTF	TRBJ1-2	.	TRBV25-1	.
TGCAGTGCTAAGAGCGGGAGGGCCGGTAATGAGCAGTTCTTC	CSAKSGRAGNEQFF	TRBJ2-1	TRBD2	TRBV20-1	.
TGTGCCAGCAGTTTAGTTCCGACTAGCGGATACGAGCAGTACTTC	CASSLVPTSGYEQYF	TRBJ2-7	TRBD2	TRBV12-3/TRBV12-4	.
TGTGCCAGCAGCACGAGCGGGAGTCAAGAGACCCAGTACTTC	CASSTSGSQETQYF	TRBJ2-5	TRBD2	TRBV11-2	many
TGCAGCTCTCATCAGGGCGACACTGAAGCTTTCTTT	CSSHQGDTEAFF	TRBJ1-1	.	TRBV29-1	.
TGTGCCAGCAGCCAAGATAGGTGGGAGGGCCAAGAGACCCAGTACTTC	CASSQDRWEGQETQYF	TRBJ2-5	TRBD2	TRBV12-3/TRBV12-4	.
TGTGCCAGCAGCTTAGAAATTGGGGGCGAGCAGTACTTC	CASSLEIGGEQYF	TRBJ2-7	.	TRBV7-3	few
TGTGCCAGCAGCCAAGGGGATAGCAATCAGCCCCAGCATTTT	CASSQGDSNQPQHF	TRBJ1-5	.	TRBV4-2	many
TGTGCCAGCAGTTACAGAGCGGGAGGAAGGAACGGGGAGCTGTTTTTT	CASSYRAGGRNGELFF	TRBJ2-2	TRBD2	TRBV2	.
TGCAGCGTTCATACAGGGCCAACTAATGAAAAACTGTTTTTT	CSVHTGPTNEKLFF	TRBJ1-4	.	TRBV29-1	.
TGCAGCGTTGTCGGGTCGGCGGGGGCTTTCTTT	CSVVGSAGAFF	TRBJ1-1	.	TRBV29-1	once
TGTGCCGTAAAGTCTGAGGTTCCTTATGGCTACACCTTC	CAVKSEVPYGYTF	TRBJ1-2	.	TRBV10-3	many
TGTGCCAGTAGTATAGTTAGTGGCGAGCAGTACTTC	CASSIVSGEQYF	TRBJ2-7	.	TRBV19	.
TGCAGCGTCCAGGGGGGTAGGAACACCATATATTTT	CSVQGGRNTIYF	TRBJ1-3	TRBD1	TRBV29-1	once
TGTGCCACCAGTGAAACTAGCAACCCCGAGACCCAGTACTTC	CATSETSNPETQYF	TRBJ2-5	.	TRBV24-1	many
TGCGCCAGCAGGGAGGGTCGACTAGCCGGCACCGGGGAGCTGTTTTTT	CASREGRLAGTGELFF	TRBJ2-2	TRBD2	TRBV5-1	.
TGTGCCAGCAGCGCTCGACAGGGGAGGGCTGGAAACACCATATATTTT	CASSARQGRAGNTIYF	TRBJ1-3	TRBD1	TRBV7-2	.
TGTGCCAGCAGCGCACGCCGACAGTCCTCCTATAATTCACCCCTCCACTTT	CASSARRQSSYNSPLHF	TRBJ1-6	.	TRBV10-3	.
TGTGCCAGCAGCTCGAAGGGACTTTTGAACACTGAAGCTTTCTTT	CASSSKGLLNTEAFF	TRBJ1-1	.	TRBV11-2	few
TGTGCCAGCAGCTTAGACAGGATTAGCACTGAAGCTTTCTTT	CASSLDRISTEAFF	TRBJ1-1	.	TRBV11-2	.
TGTGCCAGCAGCCCCGGGACAGTCACACAAGAGACCCAGTACTTC	CASSPGTVTQETQYF	TRBJ2-5	TRBD1	TRBV7-2	.
TGTGCCACCAGTGATTCCAGACTCTCCTGGGAAGAGACCCAGTACTTC	CATSDSRLSWEETQYF	TRBJ2-5	.	TRBV24-1	many
TGTGCCACCAGCAGAGTGGACGGTGAGCAGTACTTC	CATSRVDGEQYF	TRBJ2-7	.	TRBV15	many
TGCAGCGTTGCGGCCAGGGCCTACGAGCAGTACTTC	CSVAARAYEQYF	TRBJ2-7	.	TRBV29-1	many
TGTGCCAGCAGCTTAGGGGCCGGGACACGGGCCGGGGAGCTGTTTTTT	CASSLGAGTRAGELFF	TRBJ2-2	.	TRBV7-8	few